The entry below describes one T cell receptor beta chain. The record originates from a study of cytomegalovirus exposure and HLA in healthy donors. The repertoire was sequenced with immunoSEQ multiplex PCR; TCRdb's copy has only in-frame clones and lacks some. The repertoire holds roughly 120,000 clones, roughly nine tenths seen once, with around 1.8% in the top ten. There are 17 residues in the CDR3. V shed 0 bases and J 4 bases; nucleotides not matched to a gene: 7. Germline V gene lookup returns CDR1 MGHRA and CDR2 YSYEKL. The sequencing input was PBMCs. The rearrangement links TRBV4-1 to TRBJ1-5; 9 bases map to TRBD1. This receptor was identified in a woman aged 18-29 years in good health and CMV-seronegative. DNA of the CDR3: TGCGCCAGCAGCCAAGAGGGTCAGGGGACAGGGAATCAGCCCCAGCATTTT. Translating gives CASSQEGQGTGNQPQHF.